The rows below give T cell receptor beta chains drawn from one sample of a study of technical replicates of blood from a few donors. TCRdb keeps only in-frame clones here, not all; method: immunoSEQ multiplex PCR. This sample has approximately 90,000 clones, with 95% found just once. Input material: T cells isolated from PBMCs. The receptor source for this set is a human donor in good health. CDR3s include the opening cysteine and the closing phenylalanine or tryptophan. The D gene is left open where the match is weak. For some rows the clone size is stated as once, few or many, or as a class when expanded; others skip it.

J: TRBJ2-7; V: TRBV18; size: .; D: .; CDR3: CASRDKAYEQYF; DNA: TGTGCCAGCCGGGACAAAGCCTACGAGCAGTACTTC
J: TRBJ1-2; V: TRBV6-1; size: .; D: TRBD1; CDR3: CASSAGTGHGYTF; DNA: TGTGCCAGCAGTGCGGGGACAGGGCACGGCTACACCTTC
J: TRBJ2-3; V: TRBV11-2; size: .; D: .; CDR3: CASSRSGGGTDTQYF; DNA: TGTGCCAGCAGCAGATCAGGGGGAGGAACAGATACGCAGTATTTT
J: TRBJ2-1; V: TRBV2; size: .; D: TRBD1; CDR3: CASSAGTGGNEQFF; DNA: TGTGCCAGCAGTGCCGGGACAGGGGGCAATGAGCAGTTCTTC
J: TRBJ1-2; V: TRBV9; size: once; D: TRBD1; CDR3: CASSDPLGTGGGGYTF; DNA: TGTGCCAGCAGCGACCCCCTGGGGACAGGGGGCGGTGGCTACACCTTC
J: TRBJ1-4; V: TRBV29-1; size: .; D: .; CDR3: CSVEVEEKLFF; DNA: TGCAGCGTGGAGGTAGAAGAAAAACTGTTTTTT
J: TRBJ1-1; V: TRBV2; size: .; D: .; CDR3: CASREQVTEAFF; DNA: TGTGCCAGCAGAGAACAGGTCACTGAAGCTTTCTTT
J: TRBJ1-2; V: TRBV5-1; size: .; D: TRBD1; CDR3: CASSAMTGDYGYTF; DNA: TGCGCCAGCAGCGCTATGACAGGGGACTATGGCTACACCTTC
J: TRBJ1-5; V: TRBV5-1; size: once; D: TRBD1; CDR3: CASSPGPGQGAPQHF; DNA: TGCGCCAGCAGCCCTGGCCCGGGACAGGGAGCCCCCCAGCATTTT
J: TRBJ2-7; V: TRBV28; size: .; D: .; CDR3: CASSLATLETYEQYF; DNA: TGTGCCAGCAGTCTAGCAACACTTGAAACCTACGAGCAGTACTTC
J: TRBJ2-3; V: TRBV6-5; size: .; D: TRBD1; CDR3: CASSYRSTGGEQYF; DNA: TGTGCCAGCAGTTACCGGTCAACAGGGGGCGAGCAGTATTTT
J: TRBJ1-4; V: TRBV28; size: .; D: TRBD1; CDR3: CASSSTSDRGRREKLFF; DNA: TGTGCCAGCAGTTCCACCTCGGACAGGGGGCGACGGGAAAAACTGTTTTTT
J: TRBJ2-2; V: TRBV10-1; size: .; D: .; CDR3: CASKPNTGELFF; DNA: TGCGCCAGCAAGCCGAACACCGGGGAGCTGTTTTTT
J: TRBJ2-1; V: TRBV28; size: .; D: TRBD1; CDR3: CASSSTGDEQFF; DNA: TGTGCCAGCAGTTCAACAGGGGATGAGCAGTTCTTC
J: TRBJ2-3; V: TRBV7-6; size: .; D: .; CDR3: CASSLDQRFTDTQYF; DNA: TGTGCCAGCAGCTTAGACCAGCGGTTCACAGATACGCAGTATTTT
J: TRBJ2-7; V: TRBV15; size: .; D: .; CDR3: CATSRPPGGESYEQYF; DNA: TGTGCCACCAGCAGGCCCCCCGGCGGGGAGTCCTACGAGCAGTACTTC